This is a list of T cell receptor beta chains from one sample in a study of early T cells in non-severe SARS-CoV-2 infection. One entry per CDR3 protein, called by TCRdb with MiXCR from the 5' RACE reads. The table records over 55,000 distinct CDR3 sequences, 8.5% to 10% of them present only once. The specimen was whole blood. These receptors all stem from an adult who was a healthcare worker with PCR-confirmed SARS-CoV-2 infection or an uninfected control (not recorded which). Both conserved end residues are part of each CDR3. The D gene is left open where the match is weak. Clone size appears in some rows only: once, few, many, or a class for an expanded clone.

d_gene | j_gene | v_gene | abundance | CDR3aa | CDR3nt
TRBD2 | TRBJ2-2 | TRBV3-1 | many | CASSRGSGSITGELFF | TGTGCCAGCAGCCGAGGTAGCGGGAGTATCACCGGGGAGCTGTTTTTT
NA | TRBJ2-7 | TRBV12-3/TRBV12-4 | many | CASSADPGLLYEQYF | TGTGCCAGCAGTGCAGACCCGGGACTCCTCTACGAGCAGTACTTC
NA | TRBJ1-1 | TRBV21-1 | many | CASSKDPAGAQEAFF | TGTGCCAGCAGCAAAGATCCAGCAGGGGCTCAGGAAGCTTTCTTT
NA | TRBJ2-3 | TRBV19 | NA | CASSAGLFPADTQYF | TGTGCCAGTAGTGCCGGACTCTTCCCGGCGGATACGCAGTATTTT
NA | TRBJ2-1 | TRBV12-3/TRBV12-4 | many | CASSPRGDNEQFF | TGTGCCAGCAGCCCGCGAGGGGACAATGAGCAGTTCTTC
NA | TRBJ2-7 | TRBV20-1 | many | CSARPFVNSYEQYF | TGCAGTGCTAGACCTTTTGTGAATTCGTACGAGCAGTACTTC
TRBD1 | TRBJ1-2 | TRBV12-3/TRBV12-4 | many | CASRHTGGAAGYTF | TGTGCCAGCAGGCATACAGGGGGCGCCGCTGGCTACACCTTC
NA | TRBJ2-7 | TRBV5-4 | many | CASSLGDGAYEQYF | TGTGCCAGCAGCTTGGGGGACGGAGCCTACGAGCAGTACTTC
TRBD1 | TRBJ1-2 | TRBV3-1 | NA | CASSQVGQGFYGYTF | TGTGCCAGCAGCCAAGTCGGACAGGGATTCTATGGCTACACCTTC
TRBD2 | TRBJ2-1 | TRBV7-8 | NA | CASSLAPGGGRARNEQFF | TGTGCCAGCAGCTTAGCGCCCGGGGGCGGGAGGGCCCGAAATGAGCAGTTCTTC
NA | TRBJ2-4 | TRBV7-3 | few | CASSFPTGKQYF | TGTGCCAGCAGCTTTCCTACGGGCAAACAGTACTTC
NA | TRBJ2-6 | TRBV5-1 | many | CASSLDPSGANVLTF | TGCGCCAGCAGCTTGGATCCCTCTGGGGCCAACGTCCTGACTTTC
NA | TRBJ2-2 | TRBV5-1 | many | CASSLFGGNTGELFF | TGCGCCAGCAGCTTGTTCGGGGGTAACACCGGGGAGCTGTTTTTT
NA | TRBJ2-7 | TRBV5-1 | many | CASSVNRDSTYEQYF | TGCGCCAGCAGCGTAAACCGGGACTCTACCTACGAGCAGTACTTC
TRBD1 | TRBJ1-2 | TRBV12-3/TRBV12-4 | few | CASSLAGQGYGYTF | TGTGCCAGCAGTCTTGCGGGACAGGGGTATGGCTACACCTTC
NA | TRBJ1-1 | TRBV12-3/TRBV12-4 | NA | CASSLSGHLTEAFF | TGTGCCAGCAGTTTATCGGGACACCTCACTGAAGCTTTCTTT
NA | TRBJ2-3 | TRBV10-3 | few | CATTNQTDTQYF | TGTGCCACAACAAACCAAACAGATACGCAGTATTTT
TRBD2 | TRBJ2-3 | TRBV6-2/TRBV6-3 | many | CASRALAASTDTQYF | TGTGCCAGCAGAGCCCTAGCGGCGAGCACAGATACGCAGTATTTT
NA | TRBJ2-7 | TRBV29-1 | many | CSVADGTGEAF | NA
TRBD2 | TRBJ2-7 | TRBV19 | many | CASSTGLAGTYEQYF | TGTGCCAGTAGTACAGGACTAGCGGGAACCTACGAGCAGTACTTC
TRBD1 | TRBJ2-1 | TRBV6-4 | NA | CASSRDRGYEQFF | TGTGCCAGCAGTCGGGACAGGGGATATGAGCAGTTCTTC
TRBD2 | TRBJ2-3 | TRBV7-6 | NA | CASSRSGRDTDTQYF | TGTGCCAGCAGCCGCAGCGGGAGGGATACAGATACGCAGTATTTT
NA | TRBJ2-7 | TRBV7-2 | few | CASSLWMAPYEQYF | TGTGCCAGCAGCTTATGGATGGCCCCCTACGAGCAGTACTTC
NA | TRBJ2-3 | TRBV11-2 | NA | CASSKRGGTDTQYF | TGTGCCAGCAGTAAGAGGGGCGGCACAGATACGCAGTATTTT
NA | TRBJ1-6 | TRBV21-1 | many | CASSKRWGPGSPLHF | NA
NA | TRBJ2-1 | TRBV11-2 | NA | CASSLDGTIHEQFF | TGTGCCAGCAGCTTAGATGGGACAATTCATGAGCAGTTCTTC
NA | TRBJ2-2 | TRBV7-6 | many | CASTHGLNTGELFF | TGTGCCAGCACCCACGGGCTGAACACCGGGGAGCTGTTTTTT
NA | TRBJ1-4 | TRBV3-1 | many | CASSTRTDGKLFF | TGTGCCAGCAGCACGAGGACCGACGGGAAACTGTTTTTT
NA | TRBJ2-1 | TRBV10-3 | few | CAISDFRVGEQFF | TGTGCCATCAGTGACTTCAGGGTAGGTGAGCAGTTCTTC
NA | TRBJ2-7 | TRBV29-1 | NA | CSVESGEQYF | TGCAGCGTTGAATCGGGCGAGCAGTACTTC
TRBD2 | TRBJ2-1 | TRBV7-8 | few | CASRALAASNTEQFF | TGTGCCAGCAGAGCACTAGCGGCCAGCAACACTGAGCAGTTCTTC
TRBD1 | TRBJ1-1 | TRBV4-1 | many | CASSRQGGETEAFF | TGCGCCAGCAGCAGACAGGGTGGGGAAACTGAAGCTTTCTTT
TRBD1 | TRBJ1-5 | TRBV20-1 | NA | CSARYTGGSNQPQHF | TGCAGTGCTAGATATACAGGGGGTAGCAATCAGCCCCAGCATTTT
NA | TRBJ2-3 | TRBV7-2 | NA | CASSWNGDTQYF | TGTGCCAGCTCCTGGAACGGGGATACGCAGTATTTT
NA | TRBJ1-1 | TRBV20-1 | NA | CSATYRANTEAFF | TGCAGTGCTACCTACAGGGCGAACACTGAAGCTTTCTTT
TRBD2 | TRBJ2-1 | TRBV7-9 | many | CASSLGLAGAKDEQFF | TGTGCCAGCAGCTTAGGTCTGGCGGGAGCTAAGGATGAGCAGTTCTTC
TRBD2 | TRBJ2-7 | TRBV12-3/TRBV12-4 | many | CASSTRAGDLYEQYF | TGTGCCAGCAGCACCCGCGCGGGGGACCTCTACGAGCAGTACTTC
TRBD1 | TRBJ1-3 | TRBV6-6 | few | CASFLLTGVGNTIYF | TGTGCCAGCTTTCTCTTAACAGGGGTTGGAAACACCATATATTTT
NA | TRBJ2-7 | TRBV27 | many | CASSLIGSPYEQYF | TGTGCCAGCAGTTTAATCGGGAGTCCCTACGAGCAGTACTTC
NA | TRBJ1-6 | TRBV15 | many | CATQLDRLNSPLHF | TGTGCCACCCAATTAGACAGATTAAATTCACCCCTCCACTTT
TRBD1 | TRBJ1-2 | TRBV2 | NA | CASTRQGPRGDYGYTF | TGTGCCAGCACTCGACAGGGACCCCGCGGGGACTATGGCTACACCTTC